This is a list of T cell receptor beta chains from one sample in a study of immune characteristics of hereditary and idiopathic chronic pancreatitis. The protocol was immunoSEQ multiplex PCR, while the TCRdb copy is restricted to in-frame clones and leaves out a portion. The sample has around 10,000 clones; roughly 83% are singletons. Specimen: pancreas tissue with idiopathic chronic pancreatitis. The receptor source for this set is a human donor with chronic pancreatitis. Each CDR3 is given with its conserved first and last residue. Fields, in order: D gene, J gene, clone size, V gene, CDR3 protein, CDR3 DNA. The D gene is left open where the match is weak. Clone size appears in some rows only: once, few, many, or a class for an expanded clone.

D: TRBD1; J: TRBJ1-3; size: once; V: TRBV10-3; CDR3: CAISESGDRPYYSGNTIYF; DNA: TGTGCCATCAGTGAGTCGGGGGACAGGCCCTATTACTCTGGAAACACCATATATTTT
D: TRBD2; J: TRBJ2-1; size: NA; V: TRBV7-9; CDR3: CASSFERGAHEQFF; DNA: TGTGCCAGCAGCTTTGAGCGGGGGGCACATGAGCAGTTCTTC
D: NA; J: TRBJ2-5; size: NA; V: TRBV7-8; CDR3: CASSLGRLVQETQYF; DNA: TGTGCCAGCAGCCTAGGGCGGCTAGTACAAGAGACCCAGTACTTC
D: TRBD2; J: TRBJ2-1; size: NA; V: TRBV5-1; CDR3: CASSLSLAGYFSYNEQFF; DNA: TGCGCCAGCAGCTTGTCACTAGCGGGGTACTTCTCCTACAATGAGCAGTTCTTC
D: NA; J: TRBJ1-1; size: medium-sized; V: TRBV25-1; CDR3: CASSGGTDEAFF; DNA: TGTGCCAGCAGTGGGGGCACGGATGAAGCTTTCTTT
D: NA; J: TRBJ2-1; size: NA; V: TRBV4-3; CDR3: CASSQGSADNEQFF; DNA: TGCGCCAGCAGCCAAGGGAGCGCAGACAATGAGCAGTTCTTC
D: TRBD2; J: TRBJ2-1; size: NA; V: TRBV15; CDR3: CATSNGLASHEQFF; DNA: TGTGCCACCAGCAACGGACTAGCGTCCCATGAGCAGTTCTTC
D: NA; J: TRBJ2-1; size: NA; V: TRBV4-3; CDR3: CASSQDRRMGRYNEQFF; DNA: TGCGCCAGCAGCCAAGATAGGAGGATGGGACGATACAATGAGCAGTTCTTC
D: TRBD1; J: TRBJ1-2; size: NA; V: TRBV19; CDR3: CASTLRQGAYGYTF; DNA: TGTGCCAGTACCCTACGACAGGGGGCGTATGGCTACACCTTC
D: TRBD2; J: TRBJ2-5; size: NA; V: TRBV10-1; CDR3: CASSVTSGGQETQYF; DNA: TGCGCCAGCAGTGTGACTAGCGGGGGTCAAGAGACCCAGTACTTC
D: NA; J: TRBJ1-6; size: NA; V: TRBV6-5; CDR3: CASSRIDSPLHF; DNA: TGTGCCAGCAGTAGGATCGATTCACCCCTCCACTTT
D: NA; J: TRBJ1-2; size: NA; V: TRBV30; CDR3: CAWSVLSHRSYTF; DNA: TGTGCCTGGAGTGTATTGTCCCACAGGTCCTACACCTTC
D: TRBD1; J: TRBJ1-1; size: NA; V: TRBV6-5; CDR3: CASSYTTQGGTEAFF; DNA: TGTGCCAGCAGTTACACGACTCAGGGGGGCACTGAAGCTTTCTTT
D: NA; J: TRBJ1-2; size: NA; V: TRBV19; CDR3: CASSMKLTYGYTF; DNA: TGTGCCAGTAGTATGAAGCTGACCTATGGCTACACCTTC
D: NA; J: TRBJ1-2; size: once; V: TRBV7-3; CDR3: CASSGIANYGYTF; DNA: TGTGCCAGCAGCGGGATCGCTAACTATGGCTACACCTTC
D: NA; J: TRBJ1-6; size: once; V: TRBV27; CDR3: CASSPNERGNSPLHF; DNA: TGTGCCAGCAGTCCGAACGAAAGGGGGAATTCACCCCTCCACTTT